This TCR beta chain was recorded in a study of blood T cell repertoires in COVID-19. Germline CDR1 and CDR2: SGDLS and YYNGEE. V was pared by 4 bases and J by 0 bases, with 11 bases between. The CDR3 contains 15 residues. This table comes from immunoSEQ multiplex PCR, and its TCRdb copy is limited to in-frame clones, with some not included. Here the sample spans about 36,000 clones, over 65% being singletons. The source of this sequence is a man aged 55 to 70 with active COVID-19. Material: peripheral blood. The V call is TRBV9, the J call TRBJ1-3; maybe TRBD1 (5 bases). The CDR3 here is CASSPDSLSGNTIYF. The CDR3 nucleotides read TGTGCCAGCAGCCCAGACAGTCTCTCTGGAAACACCATATATTTT.